This TCR beta chain is from a study of cytomegalovirus exposure and HLA in healthy donors. At the level of the study: Most donors, just over 80% of over 300 genotyped, fell in the Caucasian-associated ancestry cluster.

Notes on this clone: Its matching antigen is unknown.

Both 60 Vbeta primers and 13 Jbeta primers went into the PCR. The assay was immunoSEQ multiplex PCR, and TCRdb's table has in-frame clones only and misses some. The sample has 200,000 or so clones, approximately 80% seen once. CDR3 size: 15 residues. V gave up 0 bases and J gave up 2 bases, with 10 bases separating them. Germline V lookup: CDR1 GTSNPN, CDR2 SVGIG (reference sequence). The study, taken as a whole, reports: The study flagged some 170 TCR beta chains as cytomegalovirus-associated. As was reported, the HLA-A and HLA-B alleles of most subjects were accurately predicted from TCR beta sequences. Judged likely to be a sequencing artifact was a cluster of highly shared sequence variants.

The rearrangement links TRBV30 to TRBJ2-2; D ambiguous. The sequenced sample was PBMCs. The TCR sequence derives from a woman aged 18-35 years in good health and CMV-seropositive. DNA of the CDR3: TGTGCCTGGAGTGTTTACAGACCCAACACCGGGGAGCTGTTTTTT. Its protein product is CAWSVYRPNTGELFF.